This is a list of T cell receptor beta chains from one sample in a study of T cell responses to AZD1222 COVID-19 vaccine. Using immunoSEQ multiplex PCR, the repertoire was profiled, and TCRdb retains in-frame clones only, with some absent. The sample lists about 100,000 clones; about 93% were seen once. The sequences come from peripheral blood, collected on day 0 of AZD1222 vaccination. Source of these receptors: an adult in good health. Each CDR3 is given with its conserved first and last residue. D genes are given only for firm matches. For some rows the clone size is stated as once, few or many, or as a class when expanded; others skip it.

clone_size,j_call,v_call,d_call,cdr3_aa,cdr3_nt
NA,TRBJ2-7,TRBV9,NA,CASSVGELQGVYEQYF,TGTGCCAGCAGCGTAGGCGAGCTACAGGGAGTCTACGAGCAGTACTTC
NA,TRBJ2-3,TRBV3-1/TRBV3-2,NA,CASSQTGASGTDTQYF,TGTGCCAGCAGCCAAACGGGTGCTAGCGGCACAGATACGCAGTATTTT
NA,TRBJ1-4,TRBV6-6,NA,CASWYPSRYEKLFF,TGTGCCAGCTGGTACCCCTCCCGTTACGAAAAACTGTTTTTT
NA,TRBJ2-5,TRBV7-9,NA,CASSILTGPFQETQYF,TGTGCCAGCAGCATACTCACAGGGCCTTTTCAAGAGACCCAGTACTTC
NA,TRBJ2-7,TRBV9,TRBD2,CAGAGLRRYEQYF,TGTGCCGGAGCGGGATTACGTCGTTACGAGCAGTACTTC
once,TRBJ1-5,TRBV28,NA,CASSFGGASQPQHF,TGTGCCAGCAGTTTCGGGGGGGCAAGTCAGCCCCAGCATTTT
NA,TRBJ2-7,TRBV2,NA,CASSGERISYEQYF,TGTGCCAGCTCTGGGGAGAGAATCTCCTACGAGCAGTACTTC
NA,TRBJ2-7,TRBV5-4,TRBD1,CASSRTRTGGSYEQYF,TGTGCCAGCAGCCGCACCCGGACAGGGGGCTCCTACGAGCAGTACTTC
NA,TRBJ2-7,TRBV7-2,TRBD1,CASSSTGGPAYEQYF,TGTGCCAGCAGCTCCACAGGGGGTCCGGCCTACGAGCAGTACTTC
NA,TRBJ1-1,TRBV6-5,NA,CASSPQAAGTEAFF,TGTGCCAGCAGTCCTCAGGCGGCGGGCACTGAAGCTTTCTTT
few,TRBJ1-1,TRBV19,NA,CASSPQDSIFMNTEAFF,TGTGCCAGTAGTCCCCAGGACAGCATATTCATGAACACTGAAGCTTTCTTT
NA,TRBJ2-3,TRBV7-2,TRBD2,CASSSGLAGVGQDTQYF,TGTGCCAGCAGCTCGGGACTAGCGGGAGTAGGTCAAGATACGCAGTATTTT
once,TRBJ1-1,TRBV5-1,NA,CASSLQGTNTEAFF,TGCGCCAGCAGCTTGCAGGGTACGAACACTGAAGCTTTCTTT
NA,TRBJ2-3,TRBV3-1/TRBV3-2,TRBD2,CASSQRTSGRDTQYF,TGTGCCAGCAGCCAACGGACTAGCGGGAGAGATACGCAGTATTTT
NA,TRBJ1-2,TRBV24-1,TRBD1,CATSDSAPGQEYGYTF,TGTGCCACCAGTGATTCGGCCCCGGGACAGGAATATGGCTACACCTTC
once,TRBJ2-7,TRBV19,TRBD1,CASREDRGHNFEQYF,TGTGCCAGTAGGGAAGACAGGGGGCATAACTTCGAGCAGTACTTC
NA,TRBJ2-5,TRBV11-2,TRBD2,CASSLGTSGRSETQYF,TGTGCCAGCAGCTTAGGGACTAGCGGGAGATCCGAGACCCAGTACTTC
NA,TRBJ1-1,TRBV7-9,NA,CASTVERGTEAFF,TGTGCCAGCACAGTTGAACGAGGAACTGAAGCTTTCTTT
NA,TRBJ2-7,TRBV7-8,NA,CASSLRETAHEQYF,TGTGCCAGCAGCTTACGGGAAACGGCCCACGAGCAGTACTTC
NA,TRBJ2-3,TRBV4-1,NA,CASSDPTGTDTQYF,TGCGCCAGCAGCGACCCGACCGGGACAGATACGCAGTATTTT
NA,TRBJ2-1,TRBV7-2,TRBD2,CASSLGGSSGANEQFF,TGTGCCAGCAGCTTAGGAGGGTCTAGCGGTGCGAATGAGCAGTTCTTC
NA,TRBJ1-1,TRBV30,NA,CAWRGRLAGRNTEAFF,TGTGCCTGGAGGGGGAGGCTGGCAGGGAGGAACACTGAAGCTTTCTTT
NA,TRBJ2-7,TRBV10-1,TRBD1,CASITPPGTGGSYEQYF,TGCGCCAGCATCACCCCCCCGGGTACAGGGGGCTCCTACGAGCAGTACTTC
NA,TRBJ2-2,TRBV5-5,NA,CASSLGELNTGELFF,TGTGCCAGCAGCTTAGGGGAGTTAAACACCGGGGAGCTGTTTTTT
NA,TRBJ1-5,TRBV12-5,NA,CASGFNQPQHF,TGTGCTAGTGGTTTTAATCAGCCCCAGCATTTT
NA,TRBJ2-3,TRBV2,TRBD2,CASSEDLAGVTDTQYF,TGTGCCAGCAGTGAAGATTTGGCGGGGGTGACAGATACGCAGTATTTT
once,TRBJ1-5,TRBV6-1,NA,CASSEQTPHF,TGTGCCAGCAGTGAACAGACACCGCATTTT
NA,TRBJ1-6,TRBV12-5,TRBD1,CASGWRQGDNSPPHF,TGTGCTAGTGGTTGGAGACAGGGAGATAATTCACCCCCCCACTTT
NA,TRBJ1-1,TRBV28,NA,CASSLVGVNTEAFF,TGTGCCAGCAGTTTAGTGGGAGTTAACACTGAAGCTTTCTTT
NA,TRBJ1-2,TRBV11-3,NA,CASSLDRNYGYTF,TGTGCCAGCAGCTTAGATCGGAACTATGGCTACACCTTC
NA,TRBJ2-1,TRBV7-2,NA,CASSRGTPGNEQFF,TGTGCCAGCAGCCGTGGGACGCCGGGCAATGAGCAGTTCTTC
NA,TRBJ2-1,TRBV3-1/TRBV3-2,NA,CASSQVLSSYNEQFF,TGTGCCAGCAGCCAAGTCCTTAGCTCCTACAATGAGCAGTTCTTC
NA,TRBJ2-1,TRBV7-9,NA,CASSFGRMGNEQFF,TGTGCCAGCAGCTTTGGGCGAATGGGCAATGAGCAGTTCTTC
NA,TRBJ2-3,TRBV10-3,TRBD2,CAISDGLAADTQYF,TGTGCCATCAGTGACGGTCTAGCGGCAGATACGCAGTATTTT
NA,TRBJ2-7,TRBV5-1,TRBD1,CASSLEGTGVLQYF,TGCGCCAGCAGCTTGGAGGGGACAGGGGTTCTGCAGTACTTC
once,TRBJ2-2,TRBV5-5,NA,CASRDIYTGELFF,TGTGCCAGCCGGGACATTTACACCGGGGAGCTGTTTTTT
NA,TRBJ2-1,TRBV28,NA,CASSWSNEQFF,TGTGCCAGCAGTTGGAGCAATGAGCAGTTCTTC
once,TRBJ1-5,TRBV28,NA,CASSLTGRWDQPQHF,TGTGCCAGCAGTCTGACGGGACGGTGGGATCAGCCCCAGCATTTT
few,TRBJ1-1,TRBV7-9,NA,CASSLFQNTEAFF,TGTGCCAGCAGCTTATTTCAGAACACTGAAGCTTTCTTT
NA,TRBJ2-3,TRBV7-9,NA,CASSLGGSLDTQYF,TGTGCCAGCAGCTTAGGAGGCAGTTTGGATACGCAGTATTTT
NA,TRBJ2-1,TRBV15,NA,CATSRSPPETDNEQFF,TGTGCCACCAGCAGGTCCCCGCCGGAAACGGACAATGAGCAGTTCTTC
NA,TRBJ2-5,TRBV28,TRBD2,CASSLVEMGLARETQYF,TGTGCCAGCAGTTTAGTTGAGATGGGACTAGCCCGTGAGACCCAGTACTTC
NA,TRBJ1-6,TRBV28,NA,CASTDGSPLHF,TGTGCCAGCACCGACGGGTCACCCCTCCACTTT
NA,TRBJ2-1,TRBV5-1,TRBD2,CASSQTSGSASYNEQFF,TGCGCCAGCAGCCAAACTAGCGGGAGCGCCTCCTACAATGAGCAGTTCTTC
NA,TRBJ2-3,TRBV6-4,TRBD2,CASRRLAGERVPDTQYF,TGTGCCAGCAGGCGGTTAGCGGGAGAAAGGGTACCAGATACGCAGTATTTT
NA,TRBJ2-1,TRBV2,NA,CASSEVGPGDEQFF,TGTGCCAGCAGTGAAGTTGGCCCTGGGGATGAGCAGTTCTTC
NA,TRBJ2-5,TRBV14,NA,CASSQEWRRQETQYF,TGTGCCAGCAGCCAAGAATGGCGGCGACAAGAGACCCAGTACTTC
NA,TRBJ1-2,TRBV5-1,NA,CASSLTGRDGYTF,TGCGCCAGCAGCTTGACAGGGCGCGATGGCTACACCTTC